The sequence of this T cell receptor (beta chain) was determined in a study of regulatory T cells in long-lasting Graves disease. In the study overall: With positive TSH receptor antibodies and over 5 years of antithyroid drugs, Graves' disease was considered persistent.

Time point specified: persistent/refractory GD, antithyroid drugs over 5 years with positive TRAb. Following extraction of RNA from PBMCs, that RNA was used to make the TCR library. Findings and caveats of the study: The study found persistent patients shared more public clonotypes (2,741) than new patients (roughly 880). The study found lower TCR diversity in persistent Graves' patients than in newly diagnosed ones.

This CDR3 region has 16 residues. In germline, CDR1 is MNHEY, CDR2 SVGAGI. Trimming stripped 0 bases from V and 1 base from J, with 13 bases between. Assembly of TCR beta libraries relied on iRepertoire HTBI primers together with Arm-PCR of CDR3 regions. Via MiXCR, TCRdb re-called the multiplex PCR reads, giving one row per CDR3 protein. The sample lists roughly 450,000 distinct CDR3 sequences, roughly a quarter occurring once. This clonotype showed up just a few times. Its antigen is as yet unknown. The material was peripheral blood mononuclear cells (PBMCs), obtained when the disease was refractory, from a patient treated with antithyroid drugs. The sequence came from a female donor with Graves disease. This rearrangement joins TRBV6-5 to TRBJ2-7; TRBD2 might be the D (6 bases). The CDR3 protein is CASSYSITSQSYEQYF. For the CDR3, the DNA is TGTGCCAGCAGTTACTCGATCACTAGCCAATCCTACGAGCAGTACTTC.